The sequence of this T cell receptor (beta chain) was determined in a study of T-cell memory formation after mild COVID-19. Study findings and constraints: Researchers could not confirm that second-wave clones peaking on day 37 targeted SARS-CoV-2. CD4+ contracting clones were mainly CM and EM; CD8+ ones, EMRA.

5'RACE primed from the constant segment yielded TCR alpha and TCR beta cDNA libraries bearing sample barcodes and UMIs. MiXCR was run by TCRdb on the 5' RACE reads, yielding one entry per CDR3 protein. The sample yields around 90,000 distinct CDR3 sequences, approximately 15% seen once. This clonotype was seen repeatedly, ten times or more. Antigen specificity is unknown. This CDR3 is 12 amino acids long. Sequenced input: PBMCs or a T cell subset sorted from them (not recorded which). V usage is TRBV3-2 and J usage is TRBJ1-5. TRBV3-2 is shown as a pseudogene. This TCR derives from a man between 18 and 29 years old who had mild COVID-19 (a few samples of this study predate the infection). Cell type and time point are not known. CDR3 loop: CASSQDNQPQHF. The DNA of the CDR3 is TGTGCCAGCAGCCAAGACAATCAGCCCCAGCATTTT.